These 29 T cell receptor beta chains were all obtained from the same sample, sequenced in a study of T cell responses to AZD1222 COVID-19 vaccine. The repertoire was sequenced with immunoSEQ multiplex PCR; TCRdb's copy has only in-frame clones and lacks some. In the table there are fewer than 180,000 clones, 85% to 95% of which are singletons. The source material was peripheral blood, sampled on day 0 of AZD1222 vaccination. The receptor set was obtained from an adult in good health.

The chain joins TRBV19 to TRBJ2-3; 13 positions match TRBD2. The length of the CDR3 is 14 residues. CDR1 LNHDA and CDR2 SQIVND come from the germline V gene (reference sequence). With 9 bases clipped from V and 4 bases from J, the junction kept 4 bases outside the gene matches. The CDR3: CASGGLAGSDTQYF. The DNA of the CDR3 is TGTGCCAGCGGGGGACTAGCGGGATCAGATACGCAGTATTTT.

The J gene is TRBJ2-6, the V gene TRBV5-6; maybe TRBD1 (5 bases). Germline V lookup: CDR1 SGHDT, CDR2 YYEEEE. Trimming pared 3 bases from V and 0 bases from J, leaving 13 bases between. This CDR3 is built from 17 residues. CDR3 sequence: CASSWWGSLSGANVLTF. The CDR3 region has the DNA TGTGCCAGCAGCTGGTGGGGCTCTCTCTCTGGGGCCAACGTCCTGACTTTC.

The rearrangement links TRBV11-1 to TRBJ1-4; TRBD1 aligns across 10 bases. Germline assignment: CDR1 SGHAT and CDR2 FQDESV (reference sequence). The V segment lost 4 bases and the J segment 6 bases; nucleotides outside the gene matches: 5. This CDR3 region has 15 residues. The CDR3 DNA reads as TGTGCCAGCAGCTCTCCGACAGGGGGCTATGAAAAACTGTTTTTT. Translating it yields CASSSPTGGYEKLFF.

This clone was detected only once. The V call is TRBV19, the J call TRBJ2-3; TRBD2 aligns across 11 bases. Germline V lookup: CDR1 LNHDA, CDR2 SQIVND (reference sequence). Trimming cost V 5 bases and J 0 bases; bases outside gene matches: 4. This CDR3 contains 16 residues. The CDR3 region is CASSPWTSGSTDTQYF. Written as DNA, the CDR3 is TGTGCCAGTAGTCCGTGGACTAGCGGGAGCACAGATACGCAGTATTTT.

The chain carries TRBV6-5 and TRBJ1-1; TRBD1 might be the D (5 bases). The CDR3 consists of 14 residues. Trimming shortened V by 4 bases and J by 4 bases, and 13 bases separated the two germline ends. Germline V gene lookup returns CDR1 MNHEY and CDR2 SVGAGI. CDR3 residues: CASSWSGRGTEAFF. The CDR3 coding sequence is TGTGCCAGCAGTTGGTCGGGGCGGGGCACTGAAGCTTTCTTT.

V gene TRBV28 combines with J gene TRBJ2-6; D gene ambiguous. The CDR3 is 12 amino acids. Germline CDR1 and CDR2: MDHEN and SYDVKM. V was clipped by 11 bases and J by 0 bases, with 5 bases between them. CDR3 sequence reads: CASNSGANVLTF. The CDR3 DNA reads TGTGCCTCGAACTCTGGGGCCAACGTCCTGACTTTC.

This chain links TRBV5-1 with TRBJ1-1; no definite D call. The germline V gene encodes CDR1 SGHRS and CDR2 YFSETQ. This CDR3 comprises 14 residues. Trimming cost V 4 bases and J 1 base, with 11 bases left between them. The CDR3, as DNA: TGCGCCAGCAGCCGCCCGGATCAGAACACTGAAGCTTTCTTT. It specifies CASSRPDQNTEAFF.

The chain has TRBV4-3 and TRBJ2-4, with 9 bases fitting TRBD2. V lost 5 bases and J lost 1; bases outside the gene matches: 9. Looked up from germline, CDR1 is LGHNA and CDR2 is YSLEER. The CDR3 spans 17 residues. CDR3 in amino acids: CASSVALSGSAKNIQYF. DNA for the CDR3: TGCGCCAGCAGCGTAGCCCTTAGCGGGAGTGCCAAAAACATTCAGTACTTC.

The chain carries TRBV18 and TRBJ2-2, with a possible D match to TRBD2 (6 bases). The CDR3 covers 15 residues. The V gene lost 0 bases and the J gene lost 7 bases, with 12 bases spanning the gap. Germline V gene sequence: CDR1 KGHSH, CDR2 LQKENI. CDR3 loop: CASSPPSGRNGELFF. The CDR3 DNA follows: TGTGCCAGCTCACCACCGTCCGGGAGAAACGGGGAGCTGTTTTTT.

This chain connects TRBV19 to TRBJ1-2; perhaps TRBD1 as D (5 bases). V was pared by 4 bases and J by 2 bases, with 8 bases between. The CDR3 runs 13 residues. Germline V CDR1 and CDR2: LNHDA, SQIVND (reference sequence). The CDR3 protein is CASSRDGNYGYTF. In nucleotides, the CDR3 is TGTGCCAGTAGTAGGGACGGAAACTATGGCTACACCTTC.

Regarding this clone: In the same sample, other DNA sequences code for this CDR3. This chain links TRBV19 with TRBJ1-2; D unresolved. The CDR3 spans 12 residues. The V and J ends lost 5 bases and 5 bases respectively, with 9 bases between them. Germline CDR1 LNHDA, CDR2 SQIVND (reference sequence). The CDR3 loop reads CASSLTSYGYTF. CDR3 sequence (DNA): TGTGCCAGTAGTTTAACGAGTTATGGCTACACCTTC.

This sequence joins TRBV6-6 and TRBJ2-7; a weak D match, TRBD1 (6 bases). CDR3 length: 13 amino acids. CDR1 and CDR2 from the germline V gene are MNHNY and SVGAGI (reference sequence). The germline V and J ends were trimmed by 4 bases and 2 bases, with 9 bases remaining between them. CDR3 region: CASSLDSTYEQYV. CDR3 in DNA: TGTGCCAGCAGTTTGGACAGTACCTACGAGCAGTACGTC.

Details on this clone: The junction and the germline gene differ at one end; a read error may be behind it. This chain's CDR3 is CASREGLAGGYNEQFF. CDR3 DNA: TGTGCCAGCAGGGAAGGACTAGCGGGTGGTTACAATGAGCAGTTCTTC. This chain joins TRBV6-1 and TRBJ2-1; 11 bases are shared with TRBD2. The CDR3 loop spans 16 amino acids. Germline assignment: CDR1 MNHNS and CDR2 SASEGT.

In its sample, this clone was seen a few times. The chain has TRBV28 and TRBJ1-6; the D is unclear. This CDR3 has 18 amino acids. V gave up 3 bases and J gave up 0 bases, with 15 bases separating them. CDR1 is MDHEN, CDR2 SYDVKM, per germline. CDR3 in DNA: TGTGCCAGCAGTTTGGGTGAGGGTTTGTACTCCTATAATTCACCCCTCCACTTT. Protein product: CASSLGEGLYSYNSPLHF.

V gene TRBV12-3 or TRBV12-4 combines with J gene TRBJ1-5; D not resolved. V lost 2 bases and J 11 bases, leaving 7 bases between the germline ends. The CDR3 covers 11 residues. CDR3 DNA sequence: TGTGCCAGCAGTTTAAGCGGGTCCCAGCATTTT. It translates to CASSLSGSQHF.

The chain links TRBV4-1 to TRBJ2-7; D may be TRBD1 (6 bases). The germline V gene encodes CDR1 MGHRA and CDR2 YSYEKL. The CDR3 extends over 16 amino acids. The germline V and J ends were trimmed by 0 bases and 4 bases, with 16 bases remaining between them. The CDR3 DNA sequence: TGCGCCAGCAGCCAAGAACTTCCGGGCAGGGGTTACGAGCAGTACGTC. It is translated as CASSQELPGRGYEQYV.

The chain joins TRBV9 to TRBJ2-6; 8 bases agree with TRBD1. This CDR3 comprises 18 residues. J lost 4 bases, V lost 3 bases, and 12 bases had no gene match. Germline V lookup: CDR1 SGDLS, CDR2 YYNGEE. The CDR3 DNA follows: TGTGCCAGCAGCGCCGGACAGGGTACTTTGGGAGGGGCCAACGTCCTGACTTTC. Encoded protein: CASSAGQGTLGGANVLTF. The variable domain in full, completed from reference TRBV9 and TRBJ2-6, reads DSGVTQTPKHLITATGQRVTLRCSPRSGDLSVYWYQQSLDQGLQFLIQYYNGEERAKGNILERFSAQQFPDLHSELNLSSLELGDSALYFCASSAGQGTLGGANVLTFGAGSRLTVL.

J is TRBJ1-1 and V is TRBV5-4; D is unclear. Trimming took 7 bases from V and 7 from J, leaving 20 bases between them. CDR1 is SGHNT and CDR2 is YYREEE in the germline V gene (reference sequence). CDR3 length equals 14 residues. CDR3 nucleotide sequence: TGTGCCAGCTCTCTGCCCTCGCGACTTGGTGAAGCTTTCTTT. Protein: CASSLPSRLGEAFF.

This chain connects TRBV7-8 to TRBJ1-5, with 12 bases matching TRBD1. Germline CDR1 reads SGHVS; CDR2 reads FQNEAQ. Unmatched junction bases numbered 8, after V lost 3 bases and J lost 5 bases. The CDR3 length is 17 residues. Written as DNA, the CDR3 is TGTGCCAGCAGCTTTAAGGGGACAGGGGGCGTTTATCAGCCCCAGCATTTT. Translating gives CASSFKGTGGVYQPQHF. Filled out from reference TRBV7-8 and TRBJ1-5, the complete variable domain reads GAGVSQSPRYKVAKRGQDVALRCDPISGHVSLFWYQQALGQGPEFLTYFQNEAQLDKSGLPSDRFFAERPEGSVSTLKIQRTQQEDSAVYLCASSFKGTGGVYQPQHFGDGTRLSIL.

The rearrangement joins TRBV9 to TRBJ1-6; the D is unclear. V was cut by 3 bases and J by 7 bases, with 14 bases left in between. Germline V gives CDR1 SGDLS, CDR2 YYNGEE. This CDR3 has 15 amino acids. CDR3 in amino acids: CASSAQRVVNSPLHF. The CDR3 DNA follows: TGTGCCAGCAGCGCCCAGAGGGTCGTAAATTCACCCCTCCACTTT. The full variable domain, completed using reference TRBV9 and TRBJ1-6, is DSGVTQTPKHLITATGQRVTLRCSPRSGDLSVYWYQQSLDQGLQFLIQYYNGEERAKGNILERFSAQQFPDLHSELNLSSLELGDSALYFCASSAQRVVNSPLHFGNGTRLTVT.

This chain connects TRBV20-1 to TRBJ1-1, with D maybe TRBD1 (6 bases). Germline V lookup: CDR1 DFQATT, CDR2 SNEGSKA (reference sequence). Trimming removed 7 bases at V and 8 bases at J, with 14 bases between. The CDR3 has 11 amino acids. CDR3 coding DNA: TGCAGTGTCGCACAGGGTTTCGAAGCTTTCTTT. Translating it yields CSVAQGFEAFF.

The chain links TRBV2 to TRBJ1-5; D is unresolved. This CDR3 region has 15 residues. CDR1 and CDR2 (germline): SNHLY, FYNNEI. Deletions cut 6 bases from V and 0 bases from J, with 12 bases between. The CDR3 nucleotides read TGTGCCAGCAGAGCAACAGATTATAGCAATCAGCCCCAGCATTTT. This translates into CASRATDYSNQPQHF. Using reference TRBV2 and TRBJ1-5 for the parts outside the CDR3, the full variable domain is EPEVTQTPSHQVTQMGQEVILRCVPISNHLYFYWYRQILGQKVEFLVSFYNNEISEKSEIFDDQFSVERPDGSNFTLKIRSTKLEDSAMYFCASRATDYSNQPQHFGDGTRLSIL.

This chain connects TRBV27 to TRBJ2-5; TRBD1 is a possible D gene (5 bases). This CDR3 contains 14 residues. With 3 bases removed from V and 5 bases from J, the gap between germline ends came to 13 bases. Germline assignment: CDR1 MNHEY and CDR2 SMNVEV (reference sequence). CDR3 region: CASSFGRAWETQYF. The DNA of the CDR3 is TGTGCCAGCAGTTTCGGCAGGGCGTGGGAGACCCAGTACTTC.

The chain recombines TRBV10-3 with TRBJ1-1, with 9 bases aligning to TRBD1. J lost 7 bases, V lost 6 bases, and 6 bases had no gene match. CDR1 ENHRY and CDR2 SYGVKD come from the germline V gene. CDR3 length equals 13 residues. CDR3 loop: CAIRVTGQGEAFF. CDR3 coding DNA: TGTGCCATCAGAGTCACGGGACAGGGTGAAGCTTTCTTT.

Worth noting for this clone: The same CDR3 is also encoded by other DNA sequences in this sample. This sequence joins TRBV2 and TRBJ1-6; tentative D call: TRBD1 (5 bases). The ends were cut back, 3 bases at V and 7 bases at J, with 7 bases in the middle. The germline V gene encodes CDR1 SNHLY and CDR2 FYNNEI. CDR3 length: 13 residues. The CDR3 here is CASSDRGNSPLHF. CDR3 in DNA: TGTGCCAGCAGTGATCGGGGGAATTCACCCCTCCACTTT.

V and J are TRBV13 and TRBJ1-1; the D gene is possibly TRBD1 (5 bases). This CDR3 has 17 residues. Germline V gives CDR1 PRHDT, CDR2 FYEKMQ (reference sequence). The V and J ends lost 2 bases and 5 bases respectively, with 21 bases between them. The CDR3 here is CASSLLTISGTMTEAFF. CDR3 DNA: TGTGCCAGCAGCTTACTGACCATCTCCGGGACGATGACTGAAGCTTTCTTT.

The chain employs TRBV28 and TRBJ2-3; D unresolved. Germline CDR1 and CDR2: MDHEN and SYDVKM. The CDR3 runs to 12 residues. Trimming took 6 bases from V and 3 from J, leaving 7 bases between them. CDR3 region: CASRPPTDTQYF. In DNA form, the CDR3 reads TGTGCCAGCAGGCCCCCGACAGATACGCAGTATTTT.

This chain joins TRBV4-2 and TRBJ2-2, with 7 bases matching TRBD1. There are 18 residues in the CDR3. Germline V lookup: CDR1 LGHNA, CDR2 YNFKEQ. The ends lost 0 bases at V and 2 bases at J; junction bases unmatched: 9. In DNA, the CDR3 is TGTGCCAGCAGCCAAGATGGGTTTTGGGACAGCAACACCGGGGAGCTGTTTTTT. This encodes CASSQDGFWDSNTGELFF.

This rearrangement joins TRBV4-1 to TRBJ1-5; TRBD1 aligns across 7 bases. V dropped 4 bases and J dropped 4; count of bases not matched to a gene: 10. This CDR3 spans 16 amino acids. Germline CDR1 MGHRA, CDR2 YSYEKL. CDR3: CASSPQGGAPNQPQHF. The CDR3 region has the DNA TGCGCCAGCAGCCCTCAGGGGGGCGCCCCAAATCAGCCCCAGCATTTT.